The subject of this entry is one TCR beta chain. The antigen it recognizes is unknown. No much larger clonotype is one base removed from it; base qualities were not supplied. Receptor libraries were prepared by the immunoSEQ multiplex PCR assay. Sourced from immuneACCESS, this table was stored by TCRdb with only in-frame sequences that have V and J called. A share of the clones is absent; for the studies checked, an unresolved V gene accounts for under half, and the remainder has no known explanation. For this sample there are 150,000 to 200,000 clones; around 93% appear just once. The ten most abundant clones make up over 4% of the sample. These data come from a study of control samples from healthy donors and cancer patients (dated by TCRdb to about 2020). Germline trimming: 2 bases from V, 6 bases from J; junction bases outside gene matches: 6. As encoded in the germline V gene, CDR1 is SNHLY while CDR2 is FYNNEI. Spanning cysteine to phenylalanine, the CDR3 consists of 14 amino acids. The sequence is cut down to CDR3 DNA, 42 bases in frame from base 1.

The sample consisted of blood. The rearranged chain carries TRBV2 and TRBJ1-2; 7 central bases correspond to TRBD1. The receptor was isolated from a woman aged 60-75 years in good health. The DNA sequence reads TGTGCCAGCAGTGAAACTCCCGGGACAGATGGCTACACCTTC. Its coded protein is CASSETPGTDGYTF.